The 29 T cell receptor beta chains presented below share a single source sample, sequenced in a study of blood T cell repertoires in COVID-19. Assay used: immunoSEQ multiplex PCR; TCRdb lists only in-frame clones, some missing. The table includes 100,000 or so clones, about 91% detected once. What was sequenced was peripheral blood. The receptor source for this set is a human donor with active COVID-19. The donor label of this sample is uncertain.

The CDR3 coding sequence is TGCGCCAGCAGCCCCGGGACAGAGAACACTGAAGCTTTCTTT. It translates to CASSPGTENTEAFF. The chain links TRBV4-1 to TRBJ1-1; TRBD1 matches at 7 bases. This CDR3 is built from 14 residues. Per germline, CDR1 MGHRA and CDR2 YSYEKL. Unmatched junction bases numbered 3, after V lost 4 bases and J lost 1 base.

This chain links TRBV12-1 with TRBJ2-5; the listed D gene, TRBD2, was not tested against the DNA. TRBV12-1 is labeled a pseudogene. CDR3 length: 16 amino acids. The CDR3 sequence: CASSSRTTNGEETQYF. In DNA form, the CDR3 reads TGTGCCAGCAGCTCCCGGACTACCAACGGAGAGGAGACCCAGTACTTC.

The chain carries TRBV4-2 and TRBJ2-5, with D possibly TRBD1 on 6 matching bases. The CDR3 spans 16 residues. Germline V gene lookup returns CDR1 LGHNA and CDR2 YNFKEQ. Trimming removed 1 base from V and 2 bases from J, with 14 bases in between. CDR3 DNA: TGTGCCAGCAGCCAAGGGCCCACGGACAGACAAGAGACCCAGTACTTC. It is translated as CASSQGPTDRQETQYF.

This clone was recorded only once. The chain carries TRBV5-1 and TRBJ1-1; D remains unclear. V was pared by 3 bases and J by 4 bases, with 10 bases between. Germline CDR1 SGHRS, CDR2 YFSETQ. This CDR3 comprises 13 residues. The CDR3 nucleotides read TGCGCCAGCAGCTCAGCGACCGGCACTGAAGCTTTCTTT. It is translated as CASSSATGTEAFF.

The chain employs TRBV19 and TRBJ2-2, with 12 bases matching TRBD1. Germline V CDR1 and CDR2: LNHDA, SQIVND (reference sequence). There are 14 residues in the CDR3. V dropped 7 bases and J dropped 6; count of bases not matched to a gene: 3. The CDR3 nucleotides read TGTGCCAGTAAGGGGACAGGGGGCCCCGGGGAGCTGTTTTTT. As protein: CASKGTGGPGELFF.

Comment on this clone: Compared with germline, one end of the junction differs, possibly owing to a read error. The chain has TRBV5-1 and TRBJ1-1, with a tentative D call TRBD1 (6 bases). This CDR3 is built from 12 residues. The germline CDR1 and CDR2 sequences are SGHRS and YFSETQ. The CDR3 protein is CASRFRDTEAFF. The DNA for the CDR3 is TGCGCCAGCAGATTCCGGGACACCGAAGCTTTCTTT.

The rearrangement links TRBV4-1 to TRBJ2-3; the match to TRBD1 covers 7 bases. Germline V gene data show CDR1 as MGHRA and CDR2 as YSYEKL. The J segment lost 3 bases and the V segment lost 0 bases, leaving 6 bases of the junction unmatched. This CDR3 has 16 residues. The CDR3 sequence is CASSQEGDRATDTQYF. As DNA, the CDR3 is TGCGCCAGCAGCCAAGAAGGCGACAGGGCGACAGATACGCAGTATTTT.

This rearrangement joins TRBV28 to TRBJ1-4; maybe TRBD1 (5 bases). V was trimmed by 2 bases and J by 5 bases, leaving 12 bases between them. The V gene's germline CDR1 is MDHEN and CDR2 SYDVKM. There are 15 residues in the CDR3. The CDR3: CASSLQGASNEKLFF. CDR3 coding DNA: TGTGCCAGCAGTTTACAGGGCGCTTCAAATGAAAAACTGTTTTTT. The variable domain in full, completed from reference TRBV28 and TRBJ1-4, reads DVKVTQSSRYLVKRTGEKVFLECVQDMDHENMFWYRQDPGLGLRLIYFSYDVKMKEKGDIPEGYSVSREKKERFSLILESASTNQTSMYLCASSLQGASNEKLFFGSGTQLSVL.

This sequence joins TRBV5-1 and TRBJ2-5; 9 bases are a match to TRBD1. Losses at the gene ends were 2 bases for V and 1 base for J; bases not matched to a gene: 3. Germline V gives CDR1 SGHRS, CDR2 YFSETQ. The CDR3 has 15 amino acids. The CDR3 nucleotides are TGCGCCAGCAGCTTAACGACAGGGGGCCAAGAGACCCAGTACTTC. It encodes CASSLTTGGQETQYF.

V is TRBV5-1 and J is TRBJ2-3, with TRBD2 matching over 8 bases. CDR1 and CDR2 (germline): SGHRS, YFSETQ. This CDR3 has 14 amino acids. Losses at the gene ends were 5 bases for V and 5 bases for J; bases not matched to a gene: 7. CDR3 DNA: TGCGCCAGCAGAGCGGGGGCCGGGGGAGATACGCAGTATTTT. It codes for CASRAGAGGDTQYF. Full variable domain (missing parts from reference TRBV5-1 and TRBJ2-3): KAGVTQTPRYLIKTRGQQVTLSCSPISGHRSVSWYQQTPGQGLQFLFEYFSETQRNKGNFPGRFSGRQFSNSRSEMNVSTLELGDSALYLCASRAGAGGDTQYFGPGTRLTVL.

The rearrangement links TRBV7-2 to TRBJ1-5; D remains unclear. This CDR3 has 13 residues. Germline V gives CDR1 SGHTA, CDR2 FQGNSA. Trimming took off 2 bases at V and 7 bases at J, with 9 bases between the two ends. The CDR3 nucleotides read TGTGCCAGCAGCTTATCCCTCGTACAGCCCCAGCATTTT. This translates into CASSLSLVQPQHF.

The V call is TRBV28, the J call TRBJ1-5; unclear D gene. CDR1 is MDHEN, CDR2 SYDVKM, per germline. CDR3 length equals 17 residues. Trimming took off 0 bases at V and 2 bases at J, with 14 bases between the two ends. CDR3 sequence (DNA): TGTGCCAGCAGTTTATGGGTTGGGCCCCTGGGCAATCAGCCCCAGCATTTT. Its translation: CASSLWVGPLGNQPQHF.

This clone has only a few counts. The gene calls are TRBV6-6 and TRBJ1-5, with a tentative D call TRBD1 (5 bases). The CDR3 length is 16 residues. Per germline, CDR1 MNHNY and CDR2 SVGAGI (reference sequence). Trimming took 0 bases from V and 2 from J, leaving 11 bases between them. The CDR3 nucleotides are TGTGCCAGCAGTTACTCGATCAGGGTTGGCAATCAGCCCCAGCATTTT. This codes for CASSYSIRVGNQPQHF.

The J gene is TRBJ1-2, the V gene TRBV6-5; D gene uncertain. The CDR3 runs to 15 residues. Germline V gives CDR1 MNHEY, CDR2 SVGAGI. Trimming left V 6 bases short and J 2 bases short, with 16 bases between. CDR3 in amino acids: CASRRNPVGNYGYTF. The CDR3 bases are TGTGCCAGCAGGCGGAACCCCGTCGGAAACTATGGCTACACCTTC.

V gene TRBV12-3 or TRBV12-4 combines with J gene TRBJ1-1; the D is unclear. CDR3 length equals 13 residues. V lost 6 bases and J 1 base, leaving 9 bases between the germline ends. CDR3 in amino acids: CASRPSWNTEAFF. The CDR3 nucleotides are TGTGCCAGCAGACCCAGTTGGAACACTGAAGCTTTCTTT.

This clone has just one count. The chain has TRBV9 and TRBJ2-1; 7 nucleotides align to TRBD1. Trimming cost V 1 base and J 0 bases; bases outside gene matches: 4. Germline V gives CDR1 SGDLS, CDR2 YYNGEE. This CDR3 has 16 amino acids. CDR3 DNA: TGTGCCAGCAGCGTACAGGGGGTTAGCTCCTACAATGAGCAGTTCTTC. Its translation: CASSVQGVSSYNEQFF.

This clone was detected only once. The gene calls are TRBV2 and TRBJ2-7; tentative D call: TRBD1 (5 bases). V dropped 7 bases and J dropped 7 bases, with 17 bases sitting between them. Germline V gene data show CDR1 as SNHLY and CDR2 as FYNNEI. The CDR3 is 13 amino acids. The CDR3 loop is CASKRTPLLEQYF. The CDR3 nucleotides read TGTGCCAGCAAAAGGACACCTCTCCTTGAGCAGTACTTC.

The chain carries TRBV7-9 and TRBJ1-2; TRBD1 agrees at 10 bases. CDR1 SEHNR and CDR2 FQNEAQ come from the germline V gene (reference sequence). The ends lost 5 bases at V and 5 bases at J; junction bases unmatched: 5. The CDR3 runs to 14 residues. CDR3 region: CASSPEDRGYGYTF. CDR3 bases: TGTGCCAGCAGCCCCGAGGACAGGGGGTATGGCTACACCTTC.

The chain combines TRBV6-1 with TRBJ2-1; tentative D call: TRBD1 (6 bases). V lost 2 bases and J lost 2, with 13 bases in between. This CDR3 region has 16 residues. Germline-derived CDR1 and CDR2 are MNHNS and SASEGT. CDR3 coding DNA: TGTGCCAGCAGTGAATTTGGACAGCCAGCCTACAATGAGCAGTTCTTC. Translated: CASSEFGQPAYNEQFF.

J is TRBJ2-7 and V is TRBV5-3; weak D call: TRBD1 (6 bases). TRBV5-3 carries the ORF label, with uncertain function. V was shortened by 4 bases and J by 2 bases, with 13 bases between the two germline ends. The length of the CDR3 is 14 residues. The CDR3 region is CARSHGTLPYEQYF. CDR3 DNA: TGTGCCAGAAGCCACGGGACATTACCCTACGAGCAGTACTTC.

V is TRBV6-5 and J is TRBJ1-6, with D hard to call. V was trimmed by 2 bases and J by 6 bases, leaving 11 bases between them. This CDR3 contains 15 residues. CDR1 is MNHEY and CDR2 is SVGAGI in the germline V gene. CDR3 DNA sequence: TGTGCCAGCAGTTACCGGAAGGGAGTTAATTCACCCCTCCACTTT. It translates to CASSYRKGVNSPLHF.

In its sample, this clone was seen once. CDR3 coding DNA: TGCGCCAGCAGCACACGACTAGCGGGGGATTTCTCCTACAATGAGCAGTTCTTC. As protein: CASSTRLAGDFSYNEQFF. V is TRBV5-1 and J is TRBJ2-1; TRBD2 agrees at 12 bases. The CDR3 has 18 amino acids. With 4 bases clipped from V and 0 bases from J, the junction kept 8 bases outside the gene matches. Germline CDR1 and CDR2: SGHRS and YFSETQ. Full variable domain (remainder filled in from reference TRBV5-1 and TRBJ2-1): KAGVTQTPRYLIKTRGQQVTLSCSPISGHRSVSWYQQTPGQGLQFLFEYFSETQRNKGNFPGRFSGRQFSNSRSEMNVSTLELGDSALYLCASSTRLAGDFSYNEQFFGPGTRLTVL.

This clone occurred a few times. The chain has TRBV9 and TRBJ1-2, with a possible D match to TRBD1 (5 bases). V lost 6 bases to trimming and J lost 3 bases, with 9 bases between them. This CDR3 is 12 amino acids long. Looked up from germline, CDR1 is SGDLS and CDR2 is YYNGEE. CDR3 region: CASKGRDYGYTF. CDR3 DNA sequence: TGTGCCAGCAAAGGCAGGGACTATGGCTACACCTTC.

The chain carries TRBV29-1 and TRBJ2-5, with D possibly matching TRBD1 (6 bases). Trimming removed 6 bases at V and 7 bases at J, with 24 bases between. Germline CDR1 and CDR2: SQVTM and ANQGSEA. The CDR3 runs to 15 residues. The CDR3, as DNA: TGCAGCGTACTCCGGGACATCTCTCGGGAAGGGACCCAGTACTTC. It is translated as CSVLRDISREGTQYF.

V is TRBV3-1 (or the pseudogene TRBV3-2) and J is TRBJ2-7; 7 bases agree with TRBD1. V lost 4 bases to trimming and J lost 5 bases; unmatched junction nucleotides: 17. This CDR3 has 17 amino acids. CDR1 LGHDT and CDR2 YNNKEL come from the germline V gene (reference sequence). The CDR3 sequence is CASSLSTLRQGIDEQYF. CDR3 DNA: TGTGCCAGCAGCCTTAGTACACTGAGACAGGGAATCGACGAGCAGTACTTC.

The CDR3, as DNA: TGTGCCAGCAGCTTGGGGACAGGGGGCACCCCTGAAGCTTTCTTT. It yields the protein CASSLGTGGTPEAFF. The chain uses TRBV7-8 and TRBJ1-1, with 12 bases that match TRBD1. The CDR3 consists of 15 residues. V lost 3 bases, J lost 6 bases, and 5 bases stayed unmatched. Looked up from germline, CDR1 is SGHVS and CDR2 is FQNEAQ.

The CDR3 DNA reads TGTGCCAGCAGCGCAAAAGGGGTTTCTCCGACTGAAGCTTTCTTT. This codes for CASSAKGVSPTEAFF. The rearrangement joins TRBV5-6 to TRBJ1-1; possibly TRBD1 for D (5 bases). V was shortened by 4 bases and J by 5 bases, with 18 bases between the two germline ends. CDR3 size: 15 residues. Per germline, CDR1 SGHDT and CDR2 YYEEEE.

CDR3 amino acids: CASSQVVVAGGLDTQYF. In DNA, the CDR3 is TGTGCCAGCAGCCAAGTAGTCGTGGCGGGGGGCCTGGATACGCAGTATTTT. The chain links TRBV14 to TRBJ2-3, with TRBD2 matching over 8 bases. Germline lookup yields CDR1 SGHDN and CDR2 FVKESK. The CDR3 has 17 residues. V was clipped by 1 base and J by 6 bases; unmatched bases: 12.

The chain is built from TRBV25-1 and TRBJ2-1; D call uncertain. The ends were cut back, 5 bases at V and 7 bases at J, with 12 bases in the middle. Germline CDR1 MGHDK, CDR2 SYGVNS. The CDR3 extends over 13 amino acids. This chain's CDR3 is CASSLRSRNEQFF. The CDR3 DNA sequence: TGTGCCAGCAGTTTGAGATCTAGGAATGAGCAGTTCTTC.